The 9 T cell receptor beta chains given below trace back to one sample, sequenced in a study of spatial heterogeneity in lung cancer (dated by TCRdb to the late 2010s). Library method: 5' RACE. The sample was run on a NextSeq 500. TCRdb trimmed the raw reads at Q25, called clones with MiXCR and kept productive beta chains. When rows share a CDR3 protein, they turn into one entry using the most common DNA and genes. For this sample the table gives 43,000 or so distinct CDR3 sequences, of which about 6.8% were detected only once. The top ten clones comprise 35% to 55% of the sample. The time point label here, explained by the study, means: sample taken at primary tumor resection. The material sequenced was PBMCs, taken at surgery. Source of these receptors: a female donor with early-stage non-small cell lung cancer.

This clonotype has at least ten counts. The chain links TRBV3-1 to TRBJ2-1, with 13 bases aligning to TRBD2. In germline, CDR1 is LGHDT, CDR2 YNNKEL (reference sequence). V was pared by 5 bases and J by 6 bases, with 7 bases of the junction left unmatched. CDR3 size: 16 residues. CDR3 DNA: TGTGCCAGCAGCTCCTGGACTAGCGGGGGCGTCAATGAGCAGTTCTTC. It encodes CASSSWTSGGVNEQFF.

This clonotype was seen at least ten times. This chain uses TRBV29-1 with TRBJ2-7; the D gene is possibly TRBD2 (5 bases). The CDR3 length is 13 residues. V was trimmed by 6 bases and J by 4 bases, leaving 16 bases between them. Germline V gene sequence: CDR1 SQVTM, CDR2 ANQGSEA. The CDR3, as DNA: TGCAGCGTACTTGAGGGATTCCCTTACGAGCAGTACTTC. Amino acid sequence: CSVLEGFPYEQYF.

This clonotype was recorded many times. This chain uses TRBV7-9 with TRBJ1-5, with D maybe TRBD1 (6 bases). Trimming shortened V by 3 bases and J by 6 bases, and 12 bases separated the two germline ends. CDR3 length: 14 amino acids. CDR1 SEHNR and CDR2 FQNEAQ come from the germline V gene (reference sequence). The CDR3 sequence is CASSLDSQGQPQHF. CDR3 in DNA: TGTGCCAGCAGCTTGGACTCACAGGGTCAGCCCCAGCATTTT.

This clonotype was detected a few times. The chain is built from TRBV29-1 and TRBJ2-3; tentative D call: TRBD2 (6 bases). Germline-derived CDR1 and CDR2 are SQVTM and ANQGSEA. The CDR3 sequence is 13 residues long. V lost 3 bases and J lost 2, with 9 bases in between. The CDR3 protein is CSVDGGTTDTQYF. DNA of the CDR3: TGCAGCGTTGATGGGGGGACCACAGATACGCAGTATTTT.

This clonotype was detected ten times or more. The chain carries TRBV5-1 and TRBJ1-1; D gene unclear. The CDR3 runs to 12 residues. V was pared by 4 bases and J by 5 bases, with 9 bases between. CDR1 and CDR2 from the germline V gene are SGHRS and YFSETQ. The CDR3 region has the DNA TGCGCCAGCAGCCCAATGGGAACTGAAGCTTTCTTT. Amino acid sequence: CASSPMGTEAFF.

This clonotype has a count of ten or more. This sequence joins TRBV29-1 and TRBJ1-5; no definite D call. V lost 4 bases and J 1 base, leaving 5 bases between the germline ends. The germline V gene has CDR1 SQVTM and CDR2 ANQGSEA. This CDR3 contains 12 residues. The CDR3 coding sequence is TGCAGCGTTGGGTCGAGCAATCAGCCCCAGCATTTT. It codes for CSVGSSNQPQHF. The full variable domain, its missing parts supplied by reference TRBV29-1 and TRBJ1-5, is SAVISQKPSRDICQRGTSLTIQCQVDSQVTMMFWYRQQPGQSLTLIATANQGSEATYESGFVIDKFPISRPNLTFSTLTVSNMSPEDSSIYLCSVGSSNQPQHFGDGTRLSIL.

The CDR3 nucleotides read TGTGCCAGCTCACCCGGGGGGGAGCCTGAAGCTTTCTTT. This encodes CASSPGGEPEAFF. V gene TRBV18 combines with J gene TRBJ1-1; D possibly corresponds to TRBD1 (5 bases). The CDR3 covers 13 residues. V lost 3 bases and J 6 bases, leaving 11 bases between the germline ends. Germline CDR1 and CDR2: KGHSH and LQKENI.

In this sample, this clonotype turned up many times. The chain combines TRBV18 with TRBJ2-3; D is undetermined. CDR3 size: 11 residues. Germline V lookup: CDR1 KGHSH, CDR2 LQKENI. The germline V and J ends were trimmed by 3 bases and 4 bases, with 2 bases remaining between them. CDR3 loop: CASSPADTQYF. The CDR3 DNA reads TGTGCCAGCTCACCCGCAGATACGCAGTATTTT. The complete variable domain, with remaining parts taken from reference TRBV18 and TRBJ2-3, reads NAGVMQNPRHLVRRRGQEARLRCSPMKGHSHVYWYRQLPEEGLKFMVYLQKENIIDESGMPKERFSAEFPKEGPSILRIQQVVRGDSAAYFCASSPADTQYFGPGTRLTVL.

J is TRBJ2-3 and V is TRBV7-9; D gene ambiguous. Germline loops: CDR1 SEHNR, CDR2 FQNEAQ (reference sequence). V was trimmed by 4 bases and J by 10 bases, leaving 18 bases between them. CDR3 length: 14 amino acids. This CDR3 is CASSSSLFGRAQYF. For the CDR3, the DNA is TGTGCCAGCAGCTCTAGTCTGTTCGGCAGAGCGCAGTATTTT.